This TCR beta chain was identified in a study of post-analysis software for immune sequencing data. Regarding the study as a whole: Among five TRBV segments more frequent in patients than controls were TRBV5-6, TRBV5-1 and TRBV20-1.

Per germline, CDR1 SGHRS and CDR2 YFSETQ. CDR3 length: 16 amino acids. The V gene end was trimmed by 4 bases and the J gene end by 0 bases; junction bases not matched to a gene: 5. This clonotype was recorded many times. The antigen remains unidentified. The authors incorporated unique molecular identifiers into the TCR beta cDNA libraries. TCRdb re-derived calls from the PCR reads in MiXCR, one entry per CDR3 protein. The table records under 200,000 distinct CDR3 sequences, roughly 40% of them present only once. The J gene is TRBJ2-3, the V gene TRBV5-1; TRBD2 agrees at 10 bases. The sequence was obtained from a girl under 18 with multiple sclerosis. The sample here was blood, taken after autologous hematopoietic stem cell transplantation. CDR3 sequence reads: CASSHGLAVSTDTQYF. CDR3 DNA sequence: TGCGCCAGCAGCCACGGACTAGCGGTTAGCACAGATACGCAGTATTTT.